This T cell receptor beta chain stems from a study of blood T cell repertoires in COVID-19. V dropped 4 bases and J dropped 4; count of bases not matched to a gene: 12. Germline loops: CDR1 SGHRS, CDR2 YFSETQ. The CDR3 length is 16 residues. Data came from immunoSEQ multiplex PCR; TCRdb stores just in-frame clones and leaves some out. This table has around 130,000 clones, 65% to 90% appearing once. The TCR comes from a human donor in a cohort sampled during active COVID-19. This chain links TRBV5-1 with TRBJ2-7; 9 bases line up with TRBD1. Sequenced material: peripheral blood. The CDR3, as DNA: TGCGCCAGCAGCCCCACCTCAAGGACAGGGGAGTACGAGCAGTACTTC. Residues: CASSPTSRTGEYEQYF.